The 32 T cell receptor beta chains presented below share a single source sample, sequenced in a study of T cell changes during pregnancy in multiple sclerosis. The method was immunoSEQ multiplex PCR; TCRdb's version includes in-frame clones alone and lacks a portion of them. The profile shows about 69,000 clones, roughly 92% of them singletons. The material was peripheral blood, obtained in the third trimester of pregnancy. These receptors were collected from a female donor in good health, enrolled as a control in a pregnancy study.

V usage is TRBV28 and J usage is TRBJ2-7, with 8 bases matching TRBD1. This CDR3 has 15 residues. The V gene's germline CDR1 is MDHEN and CDR2 SYDVKM. The trim removed 6 bases at V and 1 base at J, leaving 8 bases unmatched. The CDR3 region has the DNA TGTGCCAGCAGAGAGAGACAGGGGTGGTCCTACGAGCAGTACTTC. Translated: CASRERQGWSYEQYF.

The chain uses TRBV4-1 and TRBJ2-5; 10 bases are shared with TRBD2. This CDR3 region has 17 residues. Germline lookup yields CDR1 MGHRA and CDR2 YSYEKL. The J segment lost 0 bases and the V segment lost 1 base, leaving 5 bases of the junction unmatched. The CDR3 DNA sequence: TGCGCCAGCAGCCAAGGGGCGACTAGCGGGTACCAAGAGACCCAGTACTTC. It specifies CASSQGATSGYQETQYF.

V usage is TRBV4-2 and J usage is TRBJ2-3; 11 bases are a match to TRBD2. The trim removed 6 bases at V and 0 bases at J, leaving 11 bases unmatched. The length of the CDR3 is 18 residues. Per the germline V gene, CDR1 is LGHNA and CDR2 is YNFKEQ. The CDR3 coding sequence is TGTGCCAGCAGTCCGAGACTAGCGGGGCGACCTAGCACAGATACGCAGTATTTT. The encoded protein is CASSPRLAGRPSTDTQYF.

V is TRBV6-6 and J is TRBJ1-4; weak D call: TRBD1 (6 bases). The CDR3 contains 13 residues. V gave up 6 bases and J gave up 10 bases, with 15 bases separating them. Per the germline V gene, CDR1 is MNHNY and CDR2 is SVGAGI (reference sequence). The CDR3 region has the DNA TGTGCCAGCAGCGGACAGACCTGGGGAAAACTGTTTTTT. It specifies CASSGQTWGKLFF.

The CDR3 is CASSSGGPSSYNEQFF. The CDR3 bases are TGTGCCAGCAGCTCGGGCGGGCCAAGCTCCTACAATGAGCAGTTCTTC. This sequence joins TRBV7-9 and TRBJ2-1; D might be TRBD2 (5 bases). Germline V gene lookup returns CDR1 SEHNR and CDR2 FQNEAQ (reference sequence). V lost 4 bases, J lost 0 bases, and 13 bases lay in between. The CDR3 loop spans 16 amino acids.

V is TRBV5-4 and J is TRBJ2-1, with 13 positions matching TRBD2. Per the germline V gene, CDR1 is SGHNT and CDR2 is YYREEE (reference sequence). The CDR3 length is 13 residues. V was clipped by 0 bases and J by 15 bases; unmatched bases: 3. The CDR3 reads CASSLGLAGGPFF. CDR3 coding DNA: TGTGCCAGCAGCTTGGGACTAGCGGGAGGCCCGTTCTTC. The variable domain in full, completed from reference TRBV5-4 and TRBJ2-1, reads ETGVTQSPTHLIKTRGQQVTLRCSSQSGHNTVSWYQQALGQGPQFIFQYYREEENGRGNFPPRFSGLQFPNYSSELNVNALELDDSALYLCASSLGLAGGPFFGPGTRLTVL.

This chain joins TRBV9 and TRBJ2-1, with D unresolved. The CDR3 runs to 13 residues. V was cut by 1 base and J by 7 bases, with 9 bases left in between. CDR1 is SGDLS and CDR2 is YYNGEE in the germline V gene. CDR3 loop: CASSVLGTNEQFF. The CDR3 DNA sequence: TGTGCCAGCAGCGTACTAGGCACGAATGAGCAGTTCTTC.

The genes are TRBV10-3 and TRBJ2-3; 9 nucleotides align to TRBD2. Per the germline V gene, CDR1 is ENHRY and CDR2 is SYGVKD. This CDR3 spans 19 amino acids. After removal of 3 bases from V and 2 bases from J, the junction contained 15 bases not matched to a gene. The CDR3 spells CAISERAAGGGHPTDTQYF. The DNA of the CDR3 is TGTGCCATCAGTGAAAGGGCAGCGGGAGGCGGTCACCCCACAGATACGCAGTATTTT.

The chain combines TRBV4-1 with TRBJ1-1; tentatively, D is TRBD1 (5 bases). Germline V lookup: CDR1 MGHRA, CDR2 YSYEKL. The CDR3 is made up of 14 amino acids. Trimming removed 0 bases at V and 3 bases at J, with 8 bases between. This CDR3 is CASSQEVGDTEAFF. The CDR3 bases are TGCGCCAGCAGCCAAGAAGTAGGGGACACTGAAGCTTTCTTT.

The CDR3, as DNA: TGTGCCAGCAGCCAGGAGGTTGAGCAGTTCTTC. This translates into CASSQEVEQFF. The chain combines TRBV11-2 with TRBJ2-1; TRBD2 might be the D (5 bases). The CDR3 spans 11 residues. Germline V gene data show CDR1 as SGHAT and CDR2 as FQNNGV. The V gene lost 5 bases and the J gene lost 9 bases, with 8 bases spanning the gap.

Here the CDR3 DNA reads TGTGCCTGGAGTGTACGACGCGGGGGGGCCAGCACAGATACGCAGTATTTT. Its protein is CAWSVRRGGASTDTQYF. V and J are TRBV30 and TRBJ2-3, with 9 bases lining up with TRBD2. Germline V gene sequence: CDR1 GTSNPN, CDR2 SVGIG (reference sequence). The length of the CDR3 is 17 residues. Unmatched junction bases numbered 7, after V lost 0 bases and J lost 0 bases.

The rearrangement uses TRBV19 and TRBJ1-5; 7 bases line up with TRBD1. The CDR3 spans 12 residues. CDR1 and CDR2 (germline): LNHDA, SQIVND (reference sequence). J lost 7 bases, V lost 5 bases, and 2 bases had no gene match. CDR3 in amino acids: CASSSQGQPQHF. The CDR3 DNA reads TGTGCCAGTAGTTCACAGGGGCAGCCCCAGCATTTT.

This clone appeared once. The V call is TRBV18, the J call TRBJ2-1; D is uncertain. Trimming cost V 3 bases and J 4 bases, with 10 bases left between them. This CDR3 region has 14 residues. CDR1 and CDR2 from the germline V gene are KGHSH and LQKENI. The CDR3 DNA is TGTGCCAGCTCACCGGAAACAGCTTACAATGAGCAGTTCTTC. It encodes CASSPETAYNEQFF. Together with reference TRBV18 and TRBJ2-1, the CDR3 gives the full variable domain: NAGVMQNPRHLVRRRGQEARLRCSPMKGHSHVYWYRQLPEEGLKFMVYLQKENIIDESGMPKERFSAEFPKEGPSILRIQQVVRGDSAAYFCASSPETAYNEQFFGPGTRLTVL.

The chain has TRBV4-1 and TRBJ1-2; possible D gene TRBD1, 5 bases. Trimming took 4 bases from V and 3 from J, leaving 12 bases between them. This CDR3 is built from 14 residues. Germline loops: CDR1 MGHRA, CDR2 YSYEKL. CDR3 region: CASSLEGLDYGYTF. Here the CDR3 DNA reads TGCGCCAGCAGCCTAGAGGGGCTCGACTATGGCTACACCTTC.

The chain carries TRBV28 and TRBJ2-7; 9 bases are shared with TRBD2. The CDR3 has 15 amino acids. The ends lost 4 bases at V and 4 bases at J; junction bases unmatched: 8. In germline, CDR1 is MDHEN, CDR2 SYDVKM. CDR3 protein: CASSSEGLATYEQYF. CDR3 coding DNA: TGTGCCAGCAGTTCAGAGGGACTAGCCACGTACGAGCAGTACTTC.

This clone is a singleton in its sample. The chain has TRBV7-3 and TRBJ2-3, with no clear D. This CDR3 comprises 12 residues. Trimming removed 4 bases from V and 6 bases from J, with 8 bases in between. The V gene's germline CDR1 is SGHTA and CDR2 FQGTGA. The CDR3 nucleotides read TGTGCCAGCAGCTCTCCCGGGGATACGCAGTATTTT. Amino acids: CASSSPGDTQYF.

The rearrangement joins TRBV5-6 to TRBJ2-7; 10 bases line up with TRBD1. CDR3 length: 18 amino acids. The germline V gene encodes CDR1 SGHDT and CDR2 YYEEEE. V shed 5 bases, J shed 3 bases, and the junction held 17 bases outside the gene matches. In nucleotides, the CDR3 is TGTGCCAGCAGTTACGCCGGGACAGGGGCCCTGTACCACTACGAGCAGTACTTC. As protein: CASSYAGTGALYHYEQYF.

The CDR3 DNA is TGTGCCAGCAGCGGGAGCTATAATTCACCCCTCCACTTT. This codes for CASSGSYNSPLHF. V and J are TRBV5-6 and TRBJ1-6; D remains unclear. CDR3 length: 13 residues. Germline CDR1 is SGHDT and CDR2 is YYEEEE. V lost 4 bases and J lost 3, with 5 bases in between.

This sequence joins TRBV5-5 and TRBJ2-6, with TRBD1 identical over 7 bases. CDR3 length: 15 amino acids. Trimming took 2 bases from V and 5 from J; bases not matched to a gene: 4. Germline values: CDR1 SGHKS, CDR2 YYEKEE (reference sequence). CDR3 sequence (DNA): TGTGCCAGCAGCTTCGACAGGGCCCGGGCCAACGTCCTGACTTTC. As protein: CASSFDRARANVLTF.

The chain employs TRBV27 and TRBJ2-3, with 8 bases aligning to TRBD2. CDR1 and CDR2 (germline): MNHEY, SMNVEV (reference sequence). The junction had 10 bases not matched to a gene; V was cut back by 8 bases and J by 6 bases. This CDR3 has 14 amino acids. DNA for the CDR3: TGTGCCAGCTATCCAGCGGGAGCAGCGGATACGCAGTATTTT. Protein product: CASYPAGAADTQYF.

The chain carries TRBV9 and TRBJ2-3, with D unclear. There are 16 residues in the CDR3. Per the germline V gene, CDR1 is SGDLS and CDR2 is YYNGEE. Trimming left V 0 bases short and J 0 bases short, with 11 bases between. DNA of the CDR3: TGTGCCAGCAGCGTAGGTGGGCTAACTAGCACAGATACGCAGTATTTT. Translating it yields CASSVGGLTSTDTQYF.

The gene calls are TRBV21-1 and TRBJ1-2; the table's D gene call, TRBD1, was not cross checked with the DNA. TRBV21-1 is listed as a pseudogene. This CDR3 is 18 amino acids long. This CDR3 is CASSPEGRPHRGYYGYTF. CDR3 in DNA: TGTGCCAGCAGCCCTGAAGGTCGTCCCCACAGGGGGTACTATGGCTACACCTTC.

The chain recombines TRBV6-5 with TRBJ2-7; TRBD1 might be the D (6 bases). Trimming removed 6 bases at V and 2 bases at J, with 14 bases between. The CDR3 is made up of 14 amino acids. Per germline, CDR1 MNHEY and CDR2 SVGAGI. CDR3 nucleotide sequence: TGTGCCAGCAGCTCCGGTAACAGGGCCTACGAGCAGTACTTC. This codes for CASSSGNRAYEQYF.

The genes are TRBV18 and TRBJ2-5; D possibly corresponds to TRBD1 (5 bases). Germline V lookup: CDR1 KGHSH, CDR2 LQKENI. The CDR3 totals 13 residues. Trimming left V 5 bases short and J 1 base short, with 8 bases between. CDR3 coding DNA: TGTGCCAGCTCAGCGACAGTCCAAGAGACCCAGTACTTC. Its translation: CASSATVQETQYF. Full variable domain (outside the CDR3, taken from reference TRBV18 and TRBJ2-5): NAGVMQNPRHLVRRRGQEARLRCSPMKGHSHVYWYRQLPEEGLKFMVYLQKENIIDESGMPKERFSAEFPKEGPSILRIQQVVRGDSAAYFCASSATVQETQYFGPGTRLLVL.

This chain joins TRBV29-1 and TRBJ1-2; D gene uncertain. V lost 6 bases and J 0 bases, leaving 5 bases between the germline ends. Germline CDR1 SQVTM, CDR2 ANQGSEA. CDR3 length: 11 amino acids. The CDR3 nucleotides read TGCAGCGTCATAGCTAACTATGGCTACACCTTC. Translation: CSVIANYGYTF.

The V and J genes are TRBV5-1 and TRBJ2-7, with a tentative D call TRBD2 (5 bases). There are 14 residues in the CDR3. The germline V gene has CDR1 SGHRS and CDR2 YFSETQ. V was pared by 3 bases and J by 1 base, with 11 bases between. CDR3 sequence (DNA): TGCGCCAGCAGCTCATTCGGCGGGTCCTACGAGCAGTACTTC. It yields the protein CASSSFGGSYEQYF.

This chain joins TRBV30 and TRBJ1-5; D unresolved. The CDR3 is 14 residues long. V shed 5 bases and J shed 0 bases, with 11 bases lying between them. The germline gives CDR1 GTSNPN, CDR2 SVGIG (reference sequence). The CDR3 coding sequence is TGTGCCTGGGGGGAGCCCCATAGCAATCAGCCCCAGCATTTT. It specifies CAWGEPHSNQPQHF.

As DNA, the CDR3 is TGTGCCAGTAGCTTGACAGGGACAGGGCCACACGAGCAGTACTTC. This encodes CASSLTGTGPHEQYF. The chain is built from TRBV19 and TRBJ2-7, with TRBD1 matching over 9 bases. With V trimmed by 6 bases and J by 5 bases, 11 bases remained unmatched. The CDR3 has 15 amino acids. Germline V gene lookup returns CDR1 LNHDA and CDR2 SQIVND (reference sequence).

The CDR3 reads CASSQAAGYNEQFF. As DNA, the CDR3 is TGTGCCAGCAGCCAGGCAGCGGGTTACAATGAGCAGTTCTTC. The chain is built from TRBV14 and TRBJ2-1; D is possibly TRBD2 (6 bases). The ends were cut back, 3 bases at V and 4 bases at J, with 10 bases in the middle. Germline values: CDR1 SGHDN, CDR2 FVKESK. This CDR3 comprises 14 residues. The full variable domain, its missing parts supplied by reference TRBV14 and TRBJ2-1, is EAGVTQFPSHSVIEKGQTVTLRCDPISGHDNLYWYRRVMGKEIKFLLHFVKESKQDESGMPNNRFLAERTGGTYSTLKVQPAELEDSGVYFCASSQAAGYNEQFFGPGTRLTVL.

This chain links TRBV10-1 with TRBJ2-5; 11 bases are a match to TRBD2. This CDR3 is 17 amino acids long. The trim removed 0 bases at V and 2 bases at J, leaving 5 bases unmatched. CDR1 and CDR2 (germline): WNHNN, SYGVQD (reference sequence). In nucleotides, the CDR3 is TGCGCCAGCAGTGAGTCCCCTAGCGGGGGGCCGCAAGAGACCCAGTACTTC. Amino acid sequence: CASSESPSGGPQETQYF.

The V and J genes are TRBV27 and TRBJ2-7; maybe TRBD1 (6 bases). The V gene lost 5 bases and the J gene lost 4 bases, with 21 bases spanning the gap. Germline V gives CDR1 MNHEY, CDR2 SMNVEV (reference sequence). The CDR3 is made up of 16 amino acids. The CDR3 sequence is CASSMHHREGVYEQYF. CDR3 bases: TGTGCCAGCAGTATGCACCACAGGGAAGGTGTGTACGAGCAGTACTTC.

The V and J genes are TRBV2 and TRBJ2-1; 10 bases agree with TRBD2. V shed 5 bases and J 9 bases; nucleotides not matched to a gene: 10. Germline CDR1 SNHLY, CDR2 FYNNEI. The CDR3 extends over 15 amino acids. In DNA, the CDR3 is TGTGCCAGCAGTCGGGGGGTAGCGGGAGGTGGTGAGCAGTTCTTC. It codes for CASSRGVAGGGEQFF.